These 22 T cell receptor beta chains came from one sample sequenced in a study of T cells after yellow fever vaccination. TCRdb analysed the 5' RACE reads with MiXCR anew, one entry per CDR3 protein. This sample carries about 580,000 distinct CDR3 sequences, about a sixth of them seen once, and the ten largest clones take approximately 15%. The sequences come from PBMCs, collected about 5 days after the first yellow fever vaccination. These TCRs come from a man aged 18 to 29 who received the YFV17D yellow fever vaccine.

The rearrangement joins TRBV5-1 to TRBJ2-3, with 9 bases that match TRBD2. Germline CDR1 SGHRS, CDR2 YFSETQ. The CDR3 contains 16 residues. V trimming: 3 bases; J trimming: 6 bases; junction bases outside the gene matches: 11. The CDR3 here is CASSWVGASGADTQYF. The CDR3, as DNA: TGCGCCAGCAGCTGGGTAGGGGCTAGCGGGGCTGATACGCAGTATTTT. The variable domain in full, with the rest retrieved from reference TRBV5-1 and TRBJ2-3, is KAGVTQTPRYLIKTRGQQVTLSCSPISGHRSVSWYQQTPGQGLQFLFEYFSETQRNKGNFPGRFSGRQFSNSRSEMNVSTLELGDSALYLCASSWVGASGADTQYFGPGTRLTVL.

This clonotype was detected once. The J gene is TRBJ1-4, the V gene TRBV18; D remains unclear. This CDR3 is built from 15 residues. Germline assignment: CDR1 KGHSH and CDR2 LQKENI. Deletions cut 2 bases from V and 2 bases from J, with 9 bases between. This CDR3 reads CASSPRGSTNEKLFF. CDR3 DNA sequence: TGTGCCAGCTCACCAAGAGGTTCCACTAATGAAAAACTGTTTTTT.

In this sample, this clonotype turned up a few times. The chain couples TRBV4-3 to TRBJ2-1; D is unclear. CDR3 length: 12 amino acids. V was pared by 3 bases and J by 9 bases, with 9 bases between. Germline loops: CDR1 LGHNA, CDR2 YSLEER. The DNA for the CDR3 is TGCGCCAGCAGCCACAGTGGTGGTGAGCAGTTCTTC. Translation: CASSHSGGEQFF.

The rearrangement uses TRBV29-1 and TRBJ2-5, with D unresolved. The CDR3 is 12 residues long. Trimming took off 0 bases at V and 4 bases at J, with 6 bases between the two ends. Germline V lookup: CDR1 SQVTM, CDR2 ANQGSEA. The CDR3 DNA reads TGCAGCGTTGAAGAACAGACAGAGACCCAGTACTTC. Encoded protein: CSVEEQTETQYF.

This chain uses TRBV5-1 with TRBJ2-3, with 10 nucleotides matching TRBD2. The length of the CDR3 is 17 residues. Germline V CDR1 and CDR2: SGHRS, YFSETQ. V lost 1 base to trimming and J lost 4 bases; unmatched junction nucleotides: 9. The CDR3: CASSLFGPSGGSDTQYF. The CDR3 coding sequence is TGCGCCAGCAGCTTGTTCGGGCCTAGCGGGGGATCAGATACGCAGTATTTT.

The chain carries TRBV6-2 or TRBV6-3 and TRBJ1-1, with 9 bases identical to TRBD1. Germline assignment: CDR1 MNHEY and CDR2 SVGEGT. This CDR3 is built from 15 residues. Trimming cost V 8 bases and J 2 bases; bases outside gene matches: 9. The CDR3 DNA sequence: TGTGCCAGCCGTCGGGACAGGGAAAGAAACACTGAAGCTTTCTTT. Its protein is CASRRDRERNTEAFF.

This clonotype has only a few counts. This chain joins TRBV10-3 and TRBJ1-1; 11 nucleotides agree with TRBD1. CDR1 and CDR2 from the germline V gene are ENHRY and SYGVKD. The CDR3 extends over 15 amino acids. J gave up 4 bases and V 1 base, and 2 bases lay outside the gene matches. The CDR3 loop is CAISEFGTGGTEAFF. CDR3 DNA sequence: TGTGCCATCAGTGAGTTTGGGACAGGGGGCACTGAAGCTTTCTTT.

This clonotype has at least ten counts. The chain carries TRBV2 and TRBJ2-2; no clear D. The CDR3 sequence is 13 residues long. The V end lost 3 bases, the J end lost 4 bases, and 6 bases lay between the germline ends. From germline, CDR1 is SNHLY and CDR2 FYNNEI. CDR3 loop: CASSDHGTGELFF. For the CDR3, the DNA is TGTGCCAGCAGTGACCATGGCACCGGGGAGCTGTTTTTT.

The chain couples TRBV4-1 to TRBJ2-3; TRBD2 aligns across 7 bases. The germline gives CDR1 MGHRA, CDR2 YSYEKL. The V segment lost 4 bases and the J segment 0 bases; nucleotides outside the gene matches: 10. CDR3 size: 17 residues. The CDR3 spells CASSRATGRGSTDTQYF. CDR3 DNA: TGCGCCAGCAGCCGGGCGACTGGGAGGGGTAGCACAGATACGCAGTATTTT.

The rearrangement uses TRBV6-5 and TRBJ2-7, with D possibly TRBD1 on 6 matching bases. The CDR3 covers 16 residues. Germline loops: CDR1 MNHEY, CDR2 SVGAGI. Trimming removed 0 bases at V and 0 bases at J, with 12 bases between. The CDR3 sequence: CASSYSSDSYSYEQYF. The CDR3 DNA reads TGTGCCAGCAGTTACTCCTCGGACAGCTACTCCTACGAGCAGTACTTC.

This chain uses TRBV6-2 or TRBV6-3 with TRBJ1-5; 10 bases line up with TRBD1. This CDR3 spans 18 amino acids. Germline CDR1 MNHEY, CDR2 SVGEGT. J was trimmed by 3 bases and V by 2 bases; bases with no gene match: 10. The CDR3 sequence: CASSYPRGQGVYNQPQHF. The CDR3 DNA reads as TGTGCCAGCAGTTACCCCAGAGGACAGGGGGTCTACAATCAGCCCCAGCATTTT.

This clonotype was recorded a few times. This chain connects TRBV7-9 to TRBJ2-5, with D perhaps matching TRBD2 (6 bases). The V gene's germline CDR1 is SEHNR and CDR2 FQNEAQ (reference sequence). This CDR3 spans 13 amino acids. V lost 7 bases to trimming and J lost 1 base, with 10 bases between them. The chain's CDR3 is CASTRGFQETQYF. The CDR3 DNA sequence: TGTGCCAGCACCCGGGGGTTCCAAGAGACCCAGTACTTC.

The V and J genes are TRBV7-6 and TRBJ1-2; D not certain. The CDR3 spans 16 residues. CDR1 and CDR2 (germline): SGHVS, FNYEAQ. Trimming took 1 base from V and 0 from J, leaving 12 bases between them. This chain's CDR3 is CASSLVAAETNYGYTF. DNA for the CDR3: TGTGCCAGCAGCTTAGTTGCGGCGGAAACTAACTATGGCTACACCTTC.

The chain combines TRBV7-2 with TRBJ1-3, with D possibly being TRBD1 (5 bases). This CDR3 comprises 16 residues. Germline CDR1 is SGHTA and CDR2 is FQGNSA. Trimming cost V 5 bases and J 4 bases, with 18 bases left between them. CDR3 nucleotide sequence: TGTGCCAGCAGCCCCCGCTGGGGCCGTACAGGAAACACCATATATTTT. Encoded protein: CASSPRWGRTGNTIYF. Supplemented by reference TRBV7-2 and TRBJ1-3, the full variable domain reads GAGVSQSPSNKVTEKGKDVELRCDPISGHTALYWYRQSLGQGLEFLIYFQGNSAPDKSGLPSDRFSAERTGGSVSTLTIQRTQQEDSAVYLCASSPRWGRTGNTIYFGEGSWLTVV.

The V gene is TRBV6-2 or TRBV6-3, the J gene TRBJ2-1; the D gene is possibly TRBD2 (6 bases). This CDR3 has 13 residues. Trimming took off 9 bases at V and 7 bases at J, with 16 bases between the two ends. Germline loops: CDR1 MNHEY, CDR2 SVGEGT. CDR3 nucleotide sequence: TGTGCCAGTACCCGGCGGGGTGGGAATGAGCAGTTCTTC. Protein product: CASTRRGGNEQFF.

This clonotype was observed a few times. J is TRBJ2-7 and V is TRBV12-3 or TRBV12-4; possible D gene TRBD1, 6 bases. Trimming removed 3 bases at V and 11 bases at J, with 17 bases between. CDR3 size: 13 residues. CDR3 region: CASSFTLGQPKYF. CDR3 DNA: TGTGCCAGCAGTTTCACACTCGGACAGCCGAAGTACTTC.

This chain connects TRBV5-1 to TRBJ1-1; D may be TRBD1 (5 bases). This CDR3 region has 15 residues. The germline V gene encodes CDR1 SGHRS and CDR2 YFSETQ. V was shortened by 4 bases and J by 0 bases, with 13 bases between the two germline ends. The chain's CDR3 is CASSGADGMNTEAFF. The DNA of the CDR3 is TGCGCCAGCAGCGGGGCGGACGGGATGAACACTGAAGCTTTCTTT.

V usage is TRBV6-2 or TRBV6-3 and J usage is TRBJ1-1; D gene ambiguous. Germline V gene lookup returns CDR1 MNHEY and CDR2 SVGEGT. V lost 7 bases and J 2 bases, leaving 5 bases between the germline ends. The CDR3 is 11 residues long. The CDR3 here is CASKLNTEAFF. The CDR3 DNA reads as TGTGCCAGCAAACTCAACACTGAAGCTTTCTTT.

A few counts support this clonotype. The chain couples TRBV12-3 or TRBV12-4 to TRBJ2-5, with 7 nucleotides matching TRBD2. Trimming took 7 bases from V and 2 from J; bases not matched to a gene: 10. The CDR3 covers 15 residues. Here the CDR3 reads CASTHRGRGQETQYF. DNA of the CDR3: TGTGCCAGCACCCACCGGGGGAGGGGACAAGAGACCCAGTACTTC.

The sample holds a few counts of this clonotype. The chain is built from TRBV7-2 and TRBJ1-3, with D tentatively TRBD1 (5 bases). Germline CDR1 is SGHTA and CDR2 is FQGNSA. The V and J ends lost 5 bases and 2 bases respectively, with 13 bases between them. CDR3 length equals 15 residues. CDR3 coding DNA: TGTGCCAGCAGCACGGGTGGGGGGACTGGAAACACCATATATTTT. Protein: CASSTGGGTGNTIYF.

This clonotype showed up just a few times. This chain joins TRBV5-1 and TRBJ1-6, with a tentative D call TRBD1 (5 bases). The CDR3 runs 17 residues. V lost 5 bases, J lost 9 bases, and 24 bases lay in between. The germline gives CDR1 SGHRS, CDR2 YFSETQ. CDR3 residues: CASRSGEGRNRGSPLHF. The CDR3, as DNA: TGCGCCAGCAGATCTGGCGAGGGGCGAAACCGAGGTTCACCCCTCCACTTT.

V gene TRBV5-1 combines with J gene TRBJ2-7; TRBD1 is a possible D gene (6 bases). The CDR3 has 14 residues. From germline, CDR1 is SGHRS and CDR2 YFSETQ. Trimming took off 4 bases at V and 4 bases at J, with 15 bases between the two ends. The CDR3 DNA follows: TGCGCCAGCAGCCCGGACAGTTTTTCTTACGAGCAGTACTTC. It codes for CASSPDSFSYEQYF.